This T cell receptor (beta chain) originates from a study of beta chain features in type 1 diabetes. From germline, CDR1 is MNHEY and CDR2 SVGAGI. This CDR3 contains 15 residues. V shed 3 bases and J 8 bases; nucleotides not matched to a gene: 7. Every isolated RNA sample was fully reverse transcribed, so sequencing captured expressed TCRB transcripts. This table comes from immunoSEQ multiplex PCR, and its TCRdb copy is limited to in-frame clones, with some not included. The sample yields about 180,000 clones, 10% to 15% seen once. Only a few counts were recorded for this clone. Its target is unknown. Broader study findings: Type 1 diabetes patients had TCRB CDR3s that were shorter (moderately but significantly so) in all four CD4+ subsets.

Source material: central memory CD4+ T cells from blood. The chain is built from TRBV6-5 and TRBJ2-1, with 10 bases that match TRBD2. This TCR was sampled from a young woman in good health. This chain's CDR3 is CASSYSTSGMHEQFF. The CDR3 DNA is TGTGCCAGCAGTTATTCAACTAGCGGGATGCATGAGCAGTTCTTC.